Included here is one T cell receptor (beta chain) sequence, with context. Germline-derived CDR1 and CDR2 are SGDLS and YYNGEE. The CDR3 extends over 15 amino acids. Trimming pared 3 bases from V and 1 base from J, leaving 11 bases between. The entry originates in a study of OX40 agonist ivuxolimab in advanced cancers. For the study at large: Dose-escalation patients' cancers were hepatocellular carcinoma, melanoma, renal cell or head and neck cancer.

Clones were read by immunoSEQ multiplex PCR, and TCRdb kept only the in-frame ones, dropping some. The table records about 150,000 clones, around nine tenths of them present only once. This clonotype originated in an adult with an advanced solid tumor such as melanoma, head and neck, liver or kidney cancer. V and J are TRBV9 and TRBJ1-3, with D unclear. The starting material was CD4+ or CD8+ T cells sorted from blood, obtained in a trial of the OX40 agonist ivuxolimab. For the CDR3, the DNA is TGTGCCAGCAGCGCGGGTTGGAGTTCTGGAAACACCATATATTTT. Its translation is CASSAGWSSGNTIYF.